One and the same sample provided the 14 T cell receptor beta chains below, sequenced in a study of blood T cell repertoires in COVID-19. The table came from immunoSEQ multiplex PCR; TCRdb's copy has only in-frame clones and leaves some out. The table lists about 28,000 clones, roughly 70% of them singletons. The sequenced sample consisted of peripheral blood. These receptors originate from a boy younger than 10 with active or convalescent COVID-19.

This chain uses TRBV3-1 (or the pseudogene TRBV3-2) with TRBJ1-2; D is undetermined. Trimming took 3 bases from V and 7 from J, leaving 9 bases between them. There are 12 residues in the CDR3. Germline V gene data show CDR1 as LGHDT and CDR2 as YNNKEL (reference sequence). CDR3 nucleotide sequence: TGTGCCAGCAGCCAGGGCGCGAGTGGCTACACCTTC. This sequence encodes CASSQGASGYTF.

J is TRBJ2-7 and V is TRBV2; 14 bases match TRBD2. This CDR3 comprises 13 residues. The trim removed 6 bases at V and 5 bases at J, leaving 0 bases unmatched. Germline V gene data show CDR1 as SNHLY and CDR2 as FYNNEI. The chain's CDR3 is CASRGLAGDEQYF. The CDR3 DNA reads TGTGCCAGCAGGGGACTAGCGGGAGACGAGCAGTACTTC.

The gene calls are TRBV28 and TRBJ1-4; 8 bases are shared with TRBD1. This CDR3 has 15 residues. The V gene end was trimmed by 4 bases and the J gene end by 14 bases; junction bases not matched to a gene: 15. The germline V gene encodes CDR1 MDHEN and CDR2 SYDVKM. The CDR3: CASSWDRRRLVRLFF. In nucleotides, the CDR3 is TGTGCCAGCAGTTGGGACAGGAGACGTCTAGTTCGGCTGTTTTTT. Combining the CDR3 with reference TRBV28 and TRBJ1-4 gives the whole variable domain DVKVTQSSRYLVKRTGEKVFLECVQDMDHENMFWYRQDPGLGLRLIYFSYDVKMKEKGDIPEGYSVSREKKERFSLILESASTNQTSMYLCASSWDRRRLVRLFFGSGTQLSVL.

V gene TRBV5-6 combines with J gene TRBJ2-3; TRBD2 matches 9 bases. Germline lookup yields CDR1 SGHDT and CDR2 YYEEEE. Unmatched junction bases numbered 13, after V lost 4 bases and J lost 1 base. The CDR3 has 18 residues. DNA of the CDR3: TGTGCCAGCAGCGGAGAAGCGGGGGGCGACCACGGCACAGATACGCAGTATTTT. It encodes CASSGEAGGDHGTDTQYF.

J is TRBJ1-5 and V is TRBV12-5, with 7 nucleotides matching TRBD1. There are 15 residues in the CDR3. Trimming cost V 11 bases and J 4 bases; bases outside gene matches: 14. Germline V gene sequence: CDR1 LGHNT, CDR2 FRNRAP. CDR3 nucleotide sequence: TGTGCTTCCCTTCAGGGGGGAACCGGGAATCAGCCCCAGCATTTT. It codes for CASLQGGTGNQPQHF.

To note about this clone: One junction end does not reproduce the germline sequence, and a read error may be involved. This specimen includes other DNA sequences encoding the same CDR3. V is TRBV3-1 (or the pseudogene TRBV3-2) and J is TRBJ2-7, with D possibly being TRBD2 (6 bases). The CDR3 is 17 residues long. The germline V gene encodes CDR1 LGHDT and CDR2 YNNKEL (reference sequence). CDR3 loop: CASSRRGGIDSSYEQYF. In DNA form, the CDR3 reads TGTGCCAGTAGCCGCCGAGGCGGGATTGATAGCTCCTACGAGCAGTACTTC.

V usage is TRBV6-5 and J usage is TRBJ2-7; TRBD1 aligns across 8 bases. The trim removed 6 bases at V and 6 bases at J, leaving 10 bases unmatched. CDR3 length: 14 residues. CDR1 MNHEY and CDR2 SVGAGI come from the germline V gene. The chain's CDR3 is CASSRRDRSGEQYF. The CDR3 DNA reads TGTGCCAGCAGCCGCAGGGACAGGAGCGGCGAGCAGTACTTC.

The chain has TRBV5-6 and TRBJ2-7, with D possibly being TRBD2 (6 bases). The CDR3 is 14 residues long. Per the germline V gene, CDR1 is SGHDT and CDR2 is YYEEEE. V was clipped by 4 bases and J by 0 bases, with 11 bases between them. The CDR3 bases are TGTGCCAGCAGCCTTTCGACTAGCTCCTACGAGCAGTACGTC. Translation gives CASSLSTSSYEQYV.

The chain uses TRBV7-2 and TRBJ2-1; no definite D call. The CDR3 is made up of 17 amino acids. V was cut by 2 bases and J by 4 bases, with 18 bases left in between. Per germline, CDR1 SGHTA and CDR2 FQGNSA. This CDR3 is CASSLQQERYSYNEQFF. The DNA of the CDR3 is TGTGCCAGCAGCTTACAGCAGGAACGGTACTCATACAATGAGCAGTTCTTC.

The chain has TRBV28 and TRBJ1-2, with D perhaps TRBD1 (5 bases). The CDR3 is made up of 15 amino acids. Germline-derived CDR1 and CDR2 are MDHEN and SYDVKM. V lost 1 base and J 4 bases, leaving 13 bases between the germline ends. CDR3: CASSLYGGSLYGYTF. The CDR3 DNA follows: TGTGCCAGCAGTTTATATGGGGGGTCTCTCTATGGCTACACCTTC.

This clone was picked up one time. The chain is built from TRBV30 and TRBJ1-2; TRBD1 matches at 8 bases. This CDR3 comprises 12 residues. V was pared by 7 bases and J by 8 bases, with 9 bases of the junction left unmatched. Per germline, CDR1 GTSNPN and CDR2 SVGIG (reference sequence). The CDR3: CASGRTGSGYTF. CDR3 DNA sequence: TGTGCCTCTGGGCGGACAGGGAGCGGCTACACCTTC.

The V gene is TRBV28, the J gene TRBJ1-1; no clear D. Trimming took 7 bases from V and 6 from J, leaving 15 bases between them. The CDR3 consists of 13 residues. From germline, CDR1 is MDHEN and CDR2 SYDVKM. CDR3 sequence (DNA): TGTGCCAGCACCCGGACTATGAGGGCTGAAGCTTTCTTT. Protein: CASTRTMRAEAFF.

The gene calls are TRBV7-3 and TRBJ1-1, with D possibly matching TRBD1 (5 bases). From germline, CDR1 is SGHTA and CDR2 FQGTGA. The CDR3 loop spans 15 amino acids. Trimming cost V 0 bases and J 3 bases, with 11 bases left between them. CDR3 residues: CASSLTGGPDTEAFF. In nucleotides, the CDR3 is TGTGCCAGCAGCTTAACCGGGGGACCCGACACTGAAGCTTTCTTT. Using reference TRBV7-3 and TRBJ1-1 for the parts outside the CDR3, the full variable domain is GAGVSQTPSNKVTEKGKYVELRCDPISGHTALYWYRQSLGQGPEFLIYFQGTGAADDSGLPNDRFFAVRPEGSVSTLKIQRTERGDSAVYLCASSLTGGPDTEAFFGQGTRLTVV.

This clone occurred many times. CDR3 amino acids: CASSYIPGQVNSYEQYF. CDR3 nucleotides: TGTGCCAGCAGTTACATACCGGGACAGGTGAACTCCTACGAGCAGTACTTC. The J gene is TRBJ2-7, the V gene TRBV2; 8 positions match TRBD1. The CDR3 consists of 17 residues. Germline trimming cut 5 bases from V and 0 bases from J; bases unmatched to any gene: 12. Germline V lookup: CDR1 SNHLY, CDR2 FYNNEI.